This TCR beta chain was sequenced for a study of radiotherapy plus CTLA-4 blockade in lung cancer. There are 15 residues in the CDR3. CDR1 is LNHDA, CDR2 SQIVND, per germline (reference sequence). Trimming removed 8 bases from V and 0 bases from J; junction bases left unmatched: 8. Profiled with immunoSEQ multiplex PCR; TCRdb holds only in-frame clones, not every one. The sample contains about 59,000 clones, less than 85% of which appear only once. The rearrangement joins TRBV19 to TRBJ2-5; TRBD2 aligns across 8 bases. Material: peripheral blood, obtained from a patient treated with radiotherapy plus ipilimumab. The sequence was obtained from a human donor with non-small cell lung cancer who had a complete response to radiotherapy plus ipilimumab. The DNA for the CDR3 is TGTGCCAGTGGCCCAGCGGGGGTCTACCAAGAGACCCAGTACTTC. Translation gives CASGPAGVYQETQYF.